A selection of T cell receptor beta chains follows, all from one sample in a study of T-cell memory formation after mild COVID-19. TCRdb reprocessed the 5' RACE reads with MiXCR, giving one entry per CDR3 protein. The sample has approximately 410,000 distinct CDR3 sequences; 20% to 30% are singletons. What was sequenced was PBMCs or a T cell subset sorted from them (not recorded which). These receptors all come from an adult woman who had mild COVID-19 (a few samples of this study predate the infection). Cell type and time point are not known. Both conserved end residues are trimmed from each CDR3. Fields, in order: V gene, CDR3 protein.

TRBV20-1 | SARDGTDQETQY
TRBV20-1 | SARDRTGGARGYT
TRBV29-1 | SVEYQGETQY
TRBV13 | ASSSTAGTGGKREQF
TRBV11-2 | ASSSWGTYEQY
TRBV2 | ARRALAGGANEQF
TRBV5-1 | ASSDTSGSPYEQY
TRBV7-2 | ASRVTSGASTDTQY
TRBV3-1 | ASSQGADYTEAF
TRBV12-3/TRBV12-4 | ASIRGRDQPQH
TRBV2 | AGSPRGKRDIQY
TRBV5-6 | ASSFAGTSGNEQF
TRBV7-6 | ASSTRDIAYNEQF
TRBV4-1 | ASSTPSSGARWEDDTQY
TRBV5-5 | ASSFWVAGEQF
TRBV5-6 | ASSLQEGAFDYEQY
TRBV5-6 | ASSHPLSYNEQF
TRBV6-6 | ASRATYEQY
TRBV12-3/TRBV12-4 | ASSFDRGSPLH
TRBV12-3/TRBV12-4 | ASSPRYQRLGTSGRFGTQY
TRBV20-1 | SARDPGLVQPQH
TRBV7-3 | ASSKSGTGGTEAF
TRBV27 | ASNLRTGGRTDTQY
TRBV7-8 | ATQVGGGTEAF
TRBV5-1 | ASSLSVGLAPGYEQF
TRBV12-5 | ASGPCQGCEQY
TRBV6-1 | ASSVLAGGRNEQF
TRBV27 | ASSFPPPDTQY
TRBV30 | AWSPDHRYNEQF
TRBV5-1 | ASSFGQMNTEAF
TRBV7-9 | ASRDRFNTGELF
TRBV5-1 | ASSLSGDPGANVLT
TRBV4-3 | ASSQGISYEQY
TRBV6-5 | ASSMTSGGAIDTQY
TRBV4-2 | ASSQDWGALNIQY
TRBV7-2 | ASSLATTLDLYNEQF
TRBV4-2 | ASSHNRRGPTSYEQY
TRBV28 | ASNPGKGTQY
TRBV5-6 | ASSWGAENYEQY
TRBV7-2 | ASSRTGGVEGYT
TRBV20-1 | SARGSSGDTQY
TRBV2 | ASSGQGAATNEKLF
TRBV18 | ASSPENYGYT
TRBV5-4 | ASSLGELSPHFFYEQY
TRBV4-2 | ASSRGPTNTGELF
TRBV20-1 | SANRGSNEKLL